Shown below are 18 T cell receptor beta chains from a single sample sequenced in a study of T cell responses to AZD1222 COVID-19 vaccine. Repertoires were generated with immunoSEQ multiplex PCR, while TCRdb's copy carries only in-frame clones and drops some. The sample contains tens of thousands of clones, more than 65% of which appear only once. The sequencing here drew on peripheral blood, taken on day 0 of AZD1222 vaccination. The receptor source for this set is an adult in good health.

This sequence joins TRBV7-6 and TRBJ2-5; D call uncertain. This CDR3 region has 13 residues. Germline CDR1 and CDR2: SGHVS and FNYEAQ. The ends were cut back, 5 bases at V and 4 bases at J, with 11 bases in the middle. The CDR3 sequence is CASSRFSLETQYF. The CDR3 DNA sequence: TGTGCCAGCAGCCGCTTCTCCCTAGAGACCCAGTACTTC.

The CDR3 loop is CASSSWQEGDTGELFF. CDR3 nucleotide sequence: TGTGCCAGCAGCTCCTGGCAGGAGGGGGACACCGGGGAGCTGTTTTTT. The J gene is TRBJ2-2, the V gene TRBV7-9; the D call may be TRBD1 or TRBD2 (6 bases each). The germline V and J ends were trimmed by 4 bases and 3 bases, with 15 bases remaining between them. The CDR3 is 16 amino acids. Germline CDR1 is SEHNR and CDR2 is FQNEAQ (reference sequence).

V gene TRBV19 combines with J gene TRBJ1-2; TRBD1 aligns across 12 bases. The V gene end was trimmed by 6 bases and the J gene end by 5 bases; junction bases not matched to a gene: 4. The length of the CDR3 is 14 residues. CDR1 LNHDA and CDR2 SQIVND come from the germline V gene (reference sequence). The CDR3 DNA sequence: TGTGCCAGTAGCGGGACAGGGGGCGCATATGGCTACACCTTC. Its translation: CASSGTGGAYGYTF.

The V call is TRBV6-5, the J call TRBJ2-5; D might be TRBD1 (5 bases). CDR3 size: 14 residues. Per the germline V gene, CDR1 is MNHEY and CDR2 is SVGAGI. V lost 5 bases and J lost 1, with 11 bases in between. The CDR3 sequence is CASSPRQFQETQYF. CDR3 in DNA: TGTGCCAGCAGTCCCCGACAGTTCCAAGAGACCCAGTACTTC.

This clone was counted between two and nine times. This rearrangement joins TRBV6-4 to TRBJ1-2, with 8 bases that match TRBD1. Trimming cost V 6 bases and J 8 bases; bases outside gene matches: 11. CDR3 length: 14 residues. From germline, CDR1 is MRHNA and CDR2 SNTAGT. The CDR3: CASRSGTGFYGYTF. CDR3 coding DNA: TGTGCCAGCAGATCCGGGACAGGATTTTACGGCTACACCTTC.

This clone is a singleton in its sample. This sequence joins TRBV12-5 and TRBJ1-1; D is undetermined. This CDR3 is 13 amino acids long. V lost 3 bases to trimming and J lost 0 bases, with 5 bases between them. Germline V gives CDR1 LGHNT, CDR2 FRNRAP. This CDR3 is CASGLFMNTEAFF. CDR3 in DNA: TGTGCTAGTGGTTTATTCATGAACACTGAAGCTTTCTTT.

As for this clone: It is likely a read error, because the conserved phenylalanine at the end of the CDR3 is missing. It is unclear where the CDR3 begins or ends on the DNA, so no DNA is shown, and the CDR3 is as TCRdb lists it. The CDR3 here is CASSVVGYGTGTH. This rearrangement joins TRBV9 to TRBJ1-5; the table's D call of TRBD1 was not tested on the DNA. Per the germline V gene, CDR1 is SGDLS and CDR2 is YYNGEE. With termini counted, the CDR3 has 13 amino acids.

This clone appeared once. The chain joins TRBV29-1 to TRBJ1-1, with D possibly being TRBD1 (6 bases). The CDR3 sequence is 14 residues long. From germline, CDR1 is SQVTM and CDR2 ANQGSEA. The V gene lost 8 bases and the J gene lost 2 bases, with 18 bases spanning the gap. DNA for the CDR3: TGCAGCACCCGGACAGAAACAGGAAACACTGAAGCTTTCTTT. Translating gives CSTRTETGNTEAFF.

In this sample, this clone turned up once. The chain recombines TRBV28 with TRBJ1-3; TRBD1 matches at 7 bases. This CDR3 spans 16 amino acids. Germline V lookup: CDR1 MDHEN, CDR2 SYDVKM. V dropped 6 bases and J dropped 0; count of bases not matched to a gene: 8. For the CDR3, the DNA is TGTGCCAGCAGGGCATGGGACAGTAACTCTGGAAACACCATATATTTT. Translated, it gives CASRAWDSNSGNTIYF.

The chain uses TRBV7-3 and TRBJ1-4, with D uncertain. Trimming stripped 3 bases from V and 2 bases from J, with 28 bases between. Per germline, CDR1 SGHTA and CDR2 FQGTGA. The CDR3 totals 21 residues. The CDR3: CASSLKAPGSPPKWTNEKLFF. Written as DNA, the CDR3 is TGTGCCAGCAGCTTGAAGGCCCCCGGATCACCTCCGAAATGGACTAATGAAAAACTGTTTTTT.

The genes are TRBV21-1 and TRBJ1-2. TRBV21-1 is a pseudogene segment. The CDR3 is made up of 13 amino acids. CDR3 in DNA: TGTGCCGGACTACACCTAGAGGTGGTGTTCTACACCTTC. Encoded protein: CAGLHLEVVFYTF.

The rearrangement links TRBV6-5 to TRBJ1-2, with D possibly being TRBD1 (5 bases). Trimming removed 1 base at V and 1 base at J, with 13 bases between. This CDR3 contains 16 residues. CDR1 MNHEY and CDR2 SVGAGI come from the germline V gene. The CDR3 nucleotides read TGTGCCAGCAGTTACTTAAGGGGAAGGAGTAACTATGGCTACACCTTC. It is translated as CASSYLRGRSNYGYTF.

The chain couples TRBV11-3 to TRBJ1-1; 11 bases agree with TRBD1. This CDR3 has 15 residues. Per the germline V gene, CDR1 is SGHNT and CDR2 is YENEEA. The V and J ends lost 6 bases and 4 bases, in that order; junction bases with no gene match: 7. The CDR3 DNA sequence: TGTGCCAGCAGTTTCTCAGGGACAGGGGGCACTGAAGCTTTCTTT. This gives the protein CASSFSGTGGTEAFF.

This clone was seen just once. CDR3 DNA sequence: TGTGCCAGCAGCCATGGCGTCGTCGGACAGTTCATTAACTATGGCTACACCTTC. It encodes CASSHGVVGQFINYGYTF. The chain uses TRBV5-8 and TRBJ1-2; D might be TRBD1 (6 bases). Germline V gene data show CDR1 as SGHTS and CDR2 as YDEGEE. V lost 4 bases to trimming and J lost 1 base, with 23 bases between them. The CDR3 runs 18 residues.

The chain recombines TRBV27 with TRBJ1-1; the D gene is possibly TRBD1 (6 bases). The germline V and J ends were trimmed by 6 bases and 3 bases, with 11 bases remaining between them. The CDR3 is made up of 13 amino acids. Germline CDR1 MNHEY, CDR2 SMNVEV (reference sequence). CDR3 sequence reads: CASSVRGYTEAFF. For the CDR3, the DNA is TGTGCCAGCAGCGTGAGGGGGTACACTGAAGCTTTCTTT.

The V and J genes are TRBV3-1 (or the pseudogene TRBV3-2) and TRBJ2-1, with 10 bases identical to TRBD2. The CDR3 sequence is 18 residues long. From germline, CDR1 is LGHDT and CDR2 YNNKEL (reference sequence). V lost 4 bases to trimming and J lost 5 bases; unmatched junction nucleotides: 14. CDR3 DNA sequence: TGTGCCAGCAGCCCCCTAAGAACTAGCGGGAATCCTGACAATGAGCAGTTCTTC. This codes for CASSPLRTSGNPDNEQFF.

The chain is built from TRBV19 and TRBJ1-5; D is uncertain. This CDR3 is built from 13 residues. Germline assignment: CDR1 LNHDA and CDR2 SQIVND (reference sequence). V lost 4 bases and J lost 6, with 10 bases in between. CDR3 sequence reads: CASSTGLSQPQHF. CDR3 nucleotide sequence: TGTGCCAGTAGTACCGGACTGTCTCAGCCCCAGCATTTT.

The rearrangement uses TRBV12-3 or TRBV12-4 and TRBJ1-2, with D hard to call. The V end lost 9 bases, the J end lost 3 bases, and 8 bases lay between the germline ends. The CDR3 has 11 amino acids. The CDR3 bases are TGTGCCAGTTACGGGTACTATGGCTACACCTTC. Translating it yields CASYGYYGYTF.